This TCR beta chain derives from a study of PD-1 blockade in classical Hodgkin lymphoma. The V gene's germline CDR1 is SGHDT and CDR2 YYEEEE. Trimming cost V 0 bases and J 7 bases, with 11 bases left between them. This CDR3 has 13 amino acids. Each patient relapsed following autologous stem cell transplantation, and prior brentuximab vedotin exposure differed. Sequencing was performed with immunoSEQ multiplex PCR; in TCRdb, only in-frame clones are kept and a portion is missing. The sample shows more than 90,000 clones, around 81% of them seen only once. Sequenced material: peripheral blood mononuclear cells (PBMCs), taken before the second cycle of nivolumab. This clonotype originated in a human donor with classical Hodgkin lymphoma. This chain joins TRBV5-6 and TRBJ2-7; weak D call: TRBD2 (5 bases). The CDR3 bases are TGTGCCAGCAGCTTGGCCGGTGGGAGTGAGCAGTACTTC. It yields the protein CASSLAGGSEQYF.